The next 27 T cell receptor beta chains were all read from a single sample in a study of T cells in Graves' hyperthyroidism and ophthalmopathy. TCR beta CDR3 sequences were amplified from RNA transcripts. RT-PCR in the first round (using the HTBI primer set) targeted the TCR CDR3. MiXCR, run by TCRdb on the multiplex PCR reads, gives a single entry per CDR3 protein. The sample holds hundreds of thousands of distinct CDR3 sequences, 15% to 20% seen once. The sample taken for sequencing was blood. Every receptor here comes from a woman aged 18 to 35 with Graves' hyperthyroidism.

This clonotype was seen more than once but under ten times. The chain links TRBV7-2 to TRBJ1-2; a possible D gene is TRBD1 (5 bases). The V end lost 2 bases, the J end lost 4 bases, and 14 bases lay between the germline ends. CDR3 length: 15 amino acids. Germline CDR1 reads SGHTA; CDR2 reads FQGNSA. In nucleotides, the CDR3 is TGTGCCAGCAGCTTATATCCAGGGCTAGGCTATGGCTACACCTTC. This sequence encodes CASSLYPGLGYGYTF.

Comment on this clonotype: Possible read error: a much larger clone is one base away. V is TRBV11-2 and J is TRBJ2-7; 9 nucleotides line up with TRBD2. The CDR3 sequence is 18 residues long. The junction had 13 bases not matched to a gene; V was cut back by 4 bases and J by 0 bases. The germline gives CDR1 SGHAT, CDR2 FQNNGV. CDR3 in amino acids: CASSWAEAGGISSYEQYF. CDR3 bases: TGTGCCAGCAGCTGGGCGGAGGCGGGGGGGATCTCCTCCTACGAGCAGTACTTC.

This clonotype has at least ten counts. J is TRBJ2-7 and V is TRBV6-1, with D perhaps being TRBD1 or TRBD2 (5 bases each). Germline values: CDR1 MNHNS, CDR2 SASEGT. This CDR3 spans 15 amino acids. Trimming left V 5 bases short and J 3 bases short, with 17 bases between. The CDR3 DNA reads TGTGCCAGCAGTTCCCGGGGACCCCGTAACTACGAGCAGTACTTC. As protein: CASSSRGPRNYEQYF.

The table lists this clonotype with many counts. The genes are TRBV20-1 and TRBJ1-1; D is unresolved. The CDR3 consists of 15 residues. Germline CDR1 reads DFQATT; CDR2 reads SNEGSKA (reference sequence). V was pared by 5 bases and J by 4 bases, with 20 bases between. This CDR3 is CSAWVYDSTGTEAFF. Written as DNA, the CDR3 is TGCAGTGCTTGGGTCTATGACTCCACCGGCACTGAAGCTTTCTTT.

In the case of this clonotype: A much bigger clone sits one base away, suggesting this may be a read error. J is TRBJ2-1 and V is TRBV5-1; D is possibly TRBD1 (6 bases). Judging by the DNA end, TRBJ2-7 fits better; the J call may be wrong. Germline assignment: CDR1 SGHRS and CDR2 YFSETQ. The CDR3 covers 16 residues. The CDR3 DNA reads as TGCGCCAGCAGCTTTTTGCAGGGGAGCTCCTACAATGAGCAGTACTTC. Its protein is CASSFLQGSSYNEQYF.

This clonotype has just a few counts. The chain links TRBV24-1 to TRBJ2-7; D remains ambiguous. This CDR3 comprises 15 residues. Trimming stripped 8 bases from V and 5 bases from J, with 21 bases between. Per the germline V gene, CDR1 is KGHDR and CDR2 is SFDVKD. The CDR3 loop reads CATIFAAVEIHEQYF. The CDR3 DNA reads as TGTGCCACCATATTTGCTGCCGTGGAAATCCACGAGCAGTACTTC.

This clonotype was recorded a few times. The J gene is TRBJ2-7, the V gene TRBV20-1, with D tentatively TRBD1 (6 bases). The ends were cut back, 0 bases at V and 1 base at J, with 10 bases in the middle. The CDR3 totals 14 residues. Germline V gene lookup returns CDR1 DFQATT and CDR2 SNEGSKA (reference sequence). The CDR3 region is CSAREVRGSYEQYF. The CDR3 DNA reads as TGCAGTGCTAGAGAGGTGAGGGGGTCCTACGAGCAGTACTTC.

This clonotype was recorded many times. The chain is built from TRBV11-3 and TRBJ2-1; TRBD2 aligns across 7 bases. V dropped 6 bases and J dropped 1; count of bases not matched to a gene: 6. Germline V CDR1 and CDR2: SGHNT, YENEEA. The CDR3 consists of 15 residues. The CDR3 region is CASSGGGLSYNEQFF. Here the CDR3 DNA reads TGTGCCAGCAGTGGCGGGGGATTGTCCTACAATGAGCAGTTCTTC.

The V and J genes are TRBV19 and TRBJ1-5, with a weak D call TRBD1 (6 bases). Germline V gene lookup returns CDR1 LNHDA and CDR2 SQIVND (reference sequence). V shed 4 bases and J shed 0 bases, with 19 bases lying between them. This CDR3 has 18 amino acids. The CDR3 DNA is TGTGCCAGTAGTAGCCCTGACAGGCTCTCCTCTAGCAATCAGCCCCAGCATTTT. This gives the protein CASSSPDRLSSSNQPQHF.

This clonotype was detected a few times. The chain couples TRBV7-9 to TRBJ2-5, with TRBD2 identical over 13 bases. CDR3 length: 16 residues. CDR1 is SEHNR and CDR2 is FQNEAQ in the germline V gene (reference sequence). Unmatched junction bases numbered 4, after V lost 5 bases and J lost 1 base. The CDR3 nucleotides are TGTGCCAGCAGCCGGACTAGCGGGGGCGTCCAAGAGACCCAGTACTTC. Translation: CASSRTSGGVQETQYF.

The genes are TRBV3-1 and TRBJ1-2; D might be TRBD1 (5 bases). The CDR3 spans 14 residues. Germline values: CDR1 LGHDT, CDR2 YNNKEL (reference sequence). V dropped 1 base and J dropped 4 bases, with 10 bases sitting between them. CDR3 protein: CASSQAGPSYGYTF. The CDR3 DNA sequence: TGTGCCAGCAGCCAAGCGGGACCAAGCTATGGCTACACCTTC.

The chain uses TRBV12-3 or TRBV12-4 and TRBJ1-4; TRBD1 is a possible D gene (6 bases). The CDR3 has 15 amino acids. V dropped 3 bases and J dropped 5 bases, with 13 bases sitting between them. The DNA of the CDR3 is TGTGCCAGCAGTTTGGCCCAGGGGAGGAATGAAAAACTGTTTTTT. Translation gives CASSLAQGRNEKLFF.

This clonotype has a handful of counts. The CDR3 DNA reads TGTGCCACCAGCAGGACCGCTAGCACAGATACGCAGTATTTT. This codes for CATSRTASTDTQYF. This sequence joins TRBV15 and TRBJ2-3; D remains unclear. V was cut by 3 bases and J by 0 bases, with 7 bases left in between. The CDR3 contains 14 residues. Germline V lookup: CDR1 LNHNV, CDR2 YYDKDF (reference sequence).

This clonotype has only one observation. A read error may produce the germline difference seen at one junction end. This chain joins TRBV28 and TRBJ1-5; D gene uncertain. Germline assignment: CDR1 MDHEN and CDR2 SYDVKM. The CDR3 runs to 12 residues. In DNA form, the CDR3 reads TGTACCAGCAGTCCACAAGTTCAGCCCCAGCATTTT. Residues: CTSSPQVQPQHF.

This clonotype was picked up many times. CDR3 in DNA: TGTGCCAGCAGTTTGTCGACTAGCGGAAGATACAATGAGCAGTTCTTC. Protein product: CASSLSTSGRYNEQFF. The V call is TRBV27, the J call TRBJ2-1; 9 nucleotides align to TRBD2. The trim removed 3 bases at V and 4 bases at J, leaving 7 bases unmatched. This CDR3 has 16 residues. Germline V CDR1 and CDR2: MNHEY, SMNVEV (reference sequence).

This clonotype was seen more than once but under ten times. This may be a read error: a much more frequent sequence differs by one nucleotide. The chain is built from TRBV18 and TRBJ1-3, with unresolved D. The V end was cut by 0 bases, the J end by 5 bases, with 8 bases between. The CDR3 is made up of 14 amino acids. Germline assignment: CDR1 KGHSH and CDR2 LQKENI. CDR3 DNA: TGTGCCAGCTCACCACCAGTGGATCGAAACACCATATATTTT. Protein sequence: CASSPPVDRNTIYF.

This clonotype appeared many times. The chain carries TRBV3-1 and TRBJ2-5; 7 bases match TRBD2. CDR1 and CDR2 from the germline V gene are LGHDT and YNNKEL (reference sequence). The CDR3 has 13 residues. V gave up 4 bases and J gave up 7 bases; unmatched junction bases: 6. As DNA, the CDR3 is TGTGCCAGCAGCCCACTAGCGAGGGGGACCCAGTACTTC. It encodes CASSPLARGTQYF.

This clonotype appeared many times. The gene calls are TRBV12-3 or TRBV12-4 and TRBJ1-1; 9 bases are a match to TRBD1. The CDR3 is 16 amino acids. V was pared by 1 base and J by 1 base, with 4 bases of the junction left unmatched. CDR3 in amino acids: CASSLVRTGENTEAFF. The CDR3 DNA follows: TGTGCCAGCAGTTTAGTACGGACAGGGGAGAACACTGAAGCTTTCTTT.

The chain joins TRBV4-1 to TRBJ2-7; D gene unclear. The CDR3 covers 12 residues. With 1 base removed from V and 7 bases from J, the gap between germline ends came to 8 bases. Germline V gene sequence: CDR1 MGHRA, CDR2 YSYEKL. The CDR3 coding sequence is TGCGCCAGCAGCCAAGCGGGCGTGGAGCAGTACTTC. Protein product: CASSQAGVEQYF.

The chain combines TRBV3-1 with TRBJ2-7; 7 nucleotides align to TRBD1. Per germline, CDR1 LGHDT and CDR2 YNNKEL (reference sequence). This CDR3 comprises 18 residues. The trim removed 1 base at V and 1 base at J, leaving 13 bases unmatched. CDR3 amino acids: CASSQVLQGTPGSYEQYF. CDR3 DNA: TGTGCCAGCAGCCAAGTCTTACAGGGGACCCCTGGATCCTACGAGCAGTACTTC.

V usage is TRBV10-2 and J usage is TRBJ2-7, with D perhaps given as TRBD1 or TRBD2 (5 bases each). This CDR3 spans 15 amino acids. Germline CDR1 is WSHSY and CDR2 is SAAADI. Trimming took 3 bases from V and 4 from J, leaving 16 bases between them. In DNA form, the CDR3 reads TGCGCCAGCAGTGAACTCAGGGAGTTACTGTACGAGCAGTACTTC. Protein: CASSELRELLYEQYF.

This clonotype was seen ten or more times. The chain has TRBV20-1 and TRBJ1-5, with TRBD1 as a possible D gene (5 bases). Trimming took off 0 bases at V and 2 bases at J, with 14 bases between the two ends. Germline assignment: CDR1 DFQATT and CDR2 SNEGSKA (reference sequence). This CDR3 contains 16 residues. CDR3 in amino acids: CSARDIRQGRNQPQHF. DNA of the CDR3: TGCAGTGCTAGAGATATAAGGCAGGGACGCAATCAGCCCCAGCATTTT.

The chain links TRBV20-1 to TRBJ2-7; D could derive from TRBD1 or TRBD2 (5 bases each). The V and J ends lost 6 bases and 5 bases respectively, with 11 bases between them. CDR3 length: 11 amino acids. Germline V gives CDR1 DFQATT, CDR2 SNEGSKA (reference sequence). The CDR3 nucleotides read TGCAGTGCGGCAGGGCGGGACGAGCAGTACTTC. Protein product: CSAAGRDEQYF.

Many counts were recorded for this clonotype. This sequence joins TRBV20-1 and TRBJ2-1; 9 bases fit TRBD2. V was pared by 0 bases and J by 5 bases, with 11 bases of the junction left unmatched. The germline V gene encodes CDR1 DFQATT and CDR2 SNEGSKA (reference sequence). The CDR3 is made up of 17 amino acids. CDR3 in DNA: TGCAGTGCTAGAGATCTTAGAGCTAGCGGGGACCACAATGAGCAGTTCTTC. Protein product: CSARDLRASGDHNEQFF.

This chain links TRBV27 with TRBJ1-3; TRBD1 matches 7 bases. V was pared by 4 bases and J by 2 bases, with 5 bases of the junction left unmatched. The CDR3 spans 15 residues. CDR1 is MNHEY, CDR2 SMNVEV, per germline (reference sequence). CDR3 DNA: TGTGCCAGCAGTTCTACAGGGGATCCTGGAAACACCATATATTTT. This gives the protein CASSSTGDPGNTIYF.

V gene TRBV27 combines with J gene TRBJ2-5; 10 nucleotides agree with TRBD2. V was clipped by 4 bases and J by 5 bases; unmatched bases: 10. The CDR3 is 16 amino acids. From germline, CDR1 is MNHEY and CDR2 SMNVEV (reference sequence). CDR3 coding DNA: TGTGCCAGCAGTTCCTTGAAGCGGGGGGGCCTGGAGACCCAGTACTTC. It is translated as CASSSLKRGGLETQYF.

There are a few counts of this clonotype. The genes are TRBV29-1 and TRBJ1-1; TRBD1 is a possible D gene (6 bases). The CDR3 length is 13 residues. V lost 2 bases and J lost 6, with 13 bases in between. The germline V gene encodes CDR1 SQVTM and CDR2 ANQGSEA. CDR3 in DNA: TGCAGCGTTGAAAGGGGGGAGTCCTCTGAAGCTTTCTTT. Translating gives CSVERGESSEAFF.